The sample holds one count of the clone carrying this TCR beta chain. Its antigen is undetermined. The data belong to a study of shared clonotypes between healthy human individuals. Across the study: There were three CD4 naive, three CD4 memory, two CD8 naive and one CD8 memory plates per donor.

The method was immunoSEQ multiplex PCR; TCRdb's version includes in-frame clones alone and lacks a portion of them. The sample records 2 million to 2.5 million clones, approximately 93% being singletons. V lost 0 bases, J lost 3 bases, and 6 bases stayed unmatched. CDR3 length: 17 amino acids. The germline V gene encodes CDR1 SGHVS and CDR2 FQNEAQ. Study-level findings and limits: Depth was large, yet rarefaction showed that sorted-subset sequencing was incomplete. For naive CD4 cells, 4% to 6% of clonotypes were shared across a handful of donors.

HIV-negative, healthy adults without recent acute infections or vaccinations were the donors. The clonotype comes from a man younger than 30 in good health. Some clones in this sample may be carry-over from other donors' samples. Sequencing was carried out using naive CD4+ T cells from PBMCs. Subset noted: CD45RA+ positively selected. The gene calls are TRBV7-8 and TRBJ2-2; 8 nucleotides align to TRBD1. CDR3 sequence (DNA): TGTGCCAGCAGCTTAGCGTCGACAGGGGTCCACACCGGGGAGCTGTTTTTT. Amino acids: CASSLASTGVHTGELFF.